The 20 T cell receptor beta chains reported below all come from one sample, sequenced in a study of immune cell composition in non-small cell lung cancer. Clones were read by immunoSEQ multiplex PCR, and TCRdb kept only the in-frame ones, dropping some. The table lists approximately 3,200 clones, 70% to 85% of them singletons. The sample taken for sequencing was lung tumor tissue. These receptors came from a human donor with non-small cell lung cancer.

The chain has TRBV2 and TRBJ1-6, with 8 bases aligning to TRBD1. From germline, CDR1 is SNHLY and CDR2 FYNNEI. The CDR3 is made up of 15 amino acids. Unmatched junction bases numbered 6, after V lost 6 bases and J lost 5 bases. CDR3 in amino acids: CASSRLTGDNSPLHF. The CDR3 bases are TGTGCCAGCAGCCGACTGACAGGGGATAATTCACCCCTCCACTTT.

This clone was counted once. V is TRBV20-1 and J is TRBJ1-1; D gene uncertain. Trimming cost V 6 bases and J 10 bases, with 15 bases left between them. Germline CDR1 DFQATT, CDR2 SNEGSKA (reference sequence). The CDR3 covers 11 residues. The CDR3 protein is CSAKTGSGAFF. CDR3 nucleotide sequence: TGCAGTGCCAAGACCGGCTCGGGAGCTTTCTTT.

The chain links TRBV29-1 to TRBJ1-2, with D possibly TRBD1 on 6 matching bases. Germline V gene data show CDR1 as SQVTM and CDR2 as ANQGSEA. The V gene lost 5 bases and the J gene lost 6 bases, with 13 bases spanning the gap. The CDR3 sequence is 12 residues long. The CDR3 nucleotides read TGCAGCGTTCTTGAGGGGGGGCATGGCTACACCTTC. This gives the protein CSVLEGGHGYTF.

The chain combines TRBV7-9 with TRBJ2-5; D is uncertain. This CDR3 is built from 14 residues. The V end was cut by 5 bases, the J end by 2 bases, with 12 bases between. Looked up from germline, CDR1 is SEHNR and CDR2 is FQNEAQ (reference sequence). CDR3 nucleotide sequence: TGTGCCAGCAGCCCGGTTTTAGCACAAGAGACCCAGTACTTC. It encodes CASSPVLAQETQYF.

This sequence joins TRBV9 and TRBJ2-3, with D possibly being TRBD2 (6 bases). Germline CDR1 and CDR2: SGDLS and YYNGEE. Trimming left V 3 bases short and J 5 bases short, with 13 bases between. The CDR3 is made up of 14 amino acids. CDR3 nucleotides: TGTGCCAGCAGCGCGGGCCTCGGGGGAGATACGCAGTATTTT. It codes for CASSAGLGGDTQYF.

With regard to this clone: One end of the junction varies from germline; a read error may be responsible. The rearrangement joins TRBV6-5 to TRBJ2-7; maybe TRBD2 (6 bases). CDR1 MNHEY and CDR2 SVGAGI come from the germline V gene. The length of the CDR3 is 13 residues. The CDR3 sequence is CASSYVSEGAGHF. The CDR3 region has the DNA TGTGCCAGCAGTTACGTTAGCGAGGGAGCGGGCCACTTC.

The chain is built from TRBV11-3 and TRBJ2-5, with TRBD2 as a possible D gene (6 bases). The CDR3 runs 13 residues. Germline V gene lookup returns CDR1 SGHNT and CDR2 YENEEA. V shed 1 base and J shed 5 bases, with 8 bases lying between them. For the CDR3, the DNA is TGTGCCAGCAGCTTAGGAGGAGGGGAGACCCAGTACTTC. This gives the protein CASSLGGGETQYF.

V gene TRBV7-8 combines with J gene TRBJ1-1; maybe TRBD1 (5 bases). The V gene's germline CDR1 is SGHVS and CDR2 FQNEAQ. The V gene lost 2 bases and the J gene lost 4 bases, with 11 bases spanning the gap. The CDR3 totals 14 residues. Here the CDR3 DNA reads TGTGCCAGCAGCTTACAGGGATATGCCACTGAAGCTTTCTTT. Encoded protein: CASSLQGYATEAFF.

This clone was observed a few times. CDR3 sequence reads: CASSSYRLAEEVGEQYF. The CDR3 DNA is TGTGCCAGCAGCTCCTATAGACTGGCTGAGGAGGTTGGCGAGCAGTACTTC. The chain uses TRBV7-9 and TRBJ2-7; tentative D call: TRBD2 (5 bases). CDR1 and CDR2 (germline): SEHNR, FQNEAQ (reference sequence). Between the trimmed V and J ends, which lost 4 bases and 6 bases, there was a span of 25 bases. The CDR3 extends over 17 amino acids. The variable domain in full, completed from reference TRBV7-9 and TRBJ2-7, reads DTGVSQNPRHKITKRGQNVTFRCDPISEHNRLYWYRQTLGQGPEFLTYFQNEAQLEKSRLLSDRFSAERPKGSFSTLEIQRTEQGDSAMYLCASSSYRLAEEVGEQYFGPGTRLTVT.

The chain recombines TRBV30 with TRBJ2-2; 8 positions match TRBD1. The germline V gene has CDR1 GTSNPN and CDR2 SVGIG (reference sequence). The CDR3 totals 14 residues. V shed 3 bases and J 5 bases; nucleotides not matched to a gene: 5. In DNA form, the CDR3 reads TGTGCCTGGAGAGGACAGGGCTGGACCGGGGAGCTGTTTTTT. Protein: CAWRGQGWTGELFF. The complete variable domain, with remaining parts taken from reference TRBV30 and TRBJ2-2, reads SQTIHQWPATLVQPVGSPLSLECTVEGTSNPNLYWYRQAAGRGLQLLFYSVGIGQISSEVPQNLSASRPQDRQFILSSKKLLLSDSGFYLCAWRGQGWTGELFFGEGSRLTVL.

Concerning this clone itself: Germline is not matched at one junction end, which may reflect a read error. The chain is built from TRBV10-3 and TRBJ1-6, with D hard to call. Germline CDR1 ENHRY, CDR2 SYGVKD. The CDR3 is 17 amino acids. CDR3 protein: CASSYREVSSYNSPLHF. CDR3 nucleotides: TGTGCCAGCAGTTACCGGGAGGTTAGCTCCTATAATTCACCCCTCCACTTT.

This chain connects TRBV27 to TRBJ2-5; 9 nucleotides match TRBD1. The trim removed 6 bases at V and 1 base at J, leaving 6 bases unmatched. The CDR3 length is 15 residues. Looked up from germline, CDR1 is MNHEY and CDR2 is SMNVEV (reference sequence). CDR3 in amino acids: CASRDGTGSQETQYF. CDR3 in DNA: TGTGCCAGCAGGGATGGGACAGGGTCCCAAGAGACCCAGTACTTC.

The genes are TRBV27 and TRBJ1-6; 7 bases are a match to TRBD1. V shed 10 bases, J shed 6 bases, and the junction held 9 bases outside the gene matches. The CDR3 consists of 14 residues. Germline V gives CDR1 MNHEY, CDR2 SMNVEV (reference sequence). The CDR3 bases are TGTGCCACCCGGACAGGCAGTTTTAATTCACCCCTCCACTTT. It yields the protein CATRTGSFNSPLHF.

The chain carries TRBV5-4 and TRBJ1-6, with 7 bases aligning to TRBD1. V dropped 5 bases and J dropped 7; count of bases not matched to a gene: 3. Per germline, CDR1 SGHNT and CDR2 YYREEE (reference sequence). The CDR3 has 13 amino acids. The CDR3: CASRQGQNSPLHF. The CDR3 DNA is TGTGCCAGCAGACAGGGGCAGAATTCACCCCTCCACTTT.

The chain's CDR3 is CASKEGSNTGELFF. CDR3 DNA: TGCGCCAGCAAGGAGGGATCGAACACCGGGGAGCTGTTTTTT. V usage is TRBV5-1 and J usage is TRBJ2-2, with TRBD2 as a possible D gene (6 bases). Germline V lookup: CDR1 SGHRS, CDR2 YFSETQ. This CDR3 is built from 14 residues. Trimming pared 6 bases from V and 0 bases from J, leaving 9 bases between. The full variable domain, with the rest looked up from reference TRBV5-1 and TRBJ2-2, is KAGVTQTPRYLIKTRGQQVTLSCSPISGHRSVSWYQQTPGQGLQFLFEYFSETQRNKGNFPGRFSGRQFSNSRSEMNVSTLELGDSALYLCASKEGSNTGELFFGEGSRLTVL.

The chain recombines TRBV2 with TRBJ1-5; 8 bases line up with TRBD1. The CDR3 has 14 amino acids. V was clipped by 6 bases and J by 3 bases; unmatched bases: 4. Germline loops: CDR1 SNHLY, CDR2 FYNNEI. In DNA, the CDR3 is TGTGCCAGCAGCTTGGACAGGGTCAATCAGCCCCAGCATTTT. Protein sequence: CASSLDRVNQPQHF.

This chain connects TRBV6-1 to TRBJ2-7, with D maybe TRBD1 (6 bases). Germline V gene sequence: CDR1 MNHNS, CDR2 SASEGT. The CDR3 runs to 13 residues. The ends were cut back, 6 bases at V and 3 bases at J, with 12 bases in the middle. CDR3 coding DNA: TGTGCCAGCAGGAGACAGGACCTCTACGAGCAGTACTTC. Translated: CASRRQDLYEQYF.

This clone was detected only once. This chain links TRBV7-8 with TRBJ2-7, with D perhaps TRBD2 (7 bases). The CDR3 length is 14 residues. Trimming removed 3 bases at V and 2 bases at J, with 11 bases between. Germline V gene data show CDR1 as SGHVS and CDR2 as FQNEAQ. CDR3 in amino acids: CASSFRGGTYEQYF. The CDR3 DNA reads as TGTGCCAGCAGCTTTAGGGGGGGTACCTACGAGCAGTACTTC.

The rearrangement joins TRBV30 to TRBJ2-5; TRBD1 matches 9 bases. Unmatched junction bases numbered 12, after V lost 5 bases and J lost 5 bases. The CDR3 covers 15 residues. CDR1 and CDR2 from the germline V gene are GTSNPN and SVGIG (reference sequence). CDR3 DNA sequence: TGTGCCTGGGCTACCGGGACAGGGCGTGGTGAGACCCAGTACTTC. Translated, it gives CAWATGTGRGETQYF.

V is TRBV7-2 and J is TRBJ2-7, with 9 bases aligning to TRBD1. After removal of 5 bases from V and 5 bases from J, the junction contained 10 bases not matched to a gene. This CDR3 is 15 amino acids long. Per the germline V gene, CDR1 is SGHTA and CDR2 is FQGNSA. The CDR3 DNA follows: TGTGCCAGCAGCGCCCCCGGGACAGGGATTAACGAGCAGTACTTC. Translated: CASSAPGTGINEQYF.